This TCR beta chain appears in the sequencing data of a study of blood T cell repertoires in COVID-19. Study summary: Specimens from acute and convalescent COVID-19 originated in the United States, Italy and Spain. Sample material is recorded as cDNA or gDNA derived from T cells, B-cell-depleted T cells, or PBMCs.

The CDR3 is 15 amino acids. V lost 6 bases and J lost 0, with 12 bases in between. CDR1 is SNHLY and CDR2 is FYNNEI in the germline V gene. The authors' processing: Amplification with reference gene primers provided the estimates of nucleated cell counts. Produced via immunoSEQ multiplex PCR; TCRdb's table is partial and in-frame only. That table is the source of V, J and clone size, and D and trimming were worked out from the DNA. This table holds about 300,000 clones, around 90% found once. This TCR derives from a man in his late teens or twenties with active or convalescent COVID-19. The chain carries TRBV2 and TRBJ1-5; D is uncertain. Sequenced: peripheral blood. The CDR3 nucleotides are TGTGCCAGCAGAAAAACGGGAGTTAGCAATCAGCCCCAGCATTTT. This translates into CASRKTGVSNQPQHF.